These 32 T cell receptor beta chains were all obtained from the same sample, sequenced in a study of blood T cell repertoires in COVID-19. Assay: immunoSEQ multiplex PCR; the TCRdb copy retains only in-frame clones and omits some. The table lists about 120,000 clones, roughly 90% of them singletons, with about 4.7% in the top ten. The material sequenced was peripheral blood. The receptors were sampled from a man aged 40-49 years with acute or convalescent COVID-19.

A word on this clone: Other DNA sequences from this sample encode an identical CDR3 as well. V usage is TRBV11-2 and J usage is TRBJ2-5; D is perhaps TRBD1 (5 bases). The CDR3 totals 13 residues. Per the germline V gene, CDR1 is SGHAT and CDR2 is FQNNGV. Trimming took 4 bases from V and 5 from J, leaving 11 bases between them. The CDR3 DNA is TGTGCCAGCAGCTCGACAGATCGGGAGACCCAGTACTTC. Its translation is CASSSTDRETQYF.

The chain couples TRBV9 to TRBJ2-5; D is undetermined. This CDR3 is built from 14 residues. Germline V gene sequence: CDR1 SGDLS, CDR2 YYNGEE. Trimming removed 4 bases at V and 0 bases at J, with 10 bases between. The CDR3 DNA is TGTGCCAGCAGCCCCTTTCAGTACCAAGAGACCCAGTACTTC. This translates into CASSPFQYQETQYF.

This sequence joins TRBV7-2 and TRBJ2-7; D is possibly TRBD1 (6 bases). CDR1 and CDR2 (germline): SGHTA, FQGNSA. Trimming left V 1 base short and J 3 bases short, with 13 bases between. The CDR3 sequence is 15 residues long. CDR3 amino acids: CASSLGQVAGYEQYF. CDR3 DNA sequence: TGTGCCAGCAGCTTAGGACAGGTAGCTGGCTACGAGCAGTACTTC. The full variable domain, its missing parts supplied by reference TRBV7-2 and TRBJ2-7, is GAGVSQSPSNKVTEKGKDVELRCDPISGHTALYWYRQSLGQGLEFLIYFQGNSAPDKSGLPSDRFSAERTGGSVSTLTIQRTQQEDSAVYLCASSLGQVAGYEQYFGPGTRLTVT.

Here the CDR3 reads CASRVSDSPQAFF. The CDR3 DNA is TGTGCCAGCAGAGTCAGTGATTCGCCCCAAGCTTTCTTT. The chain uses TRBV21-1 and TRBJ1-1; TRBD1, the table's D call, was not compared with the DNA. TRBV21-1 is recorded as a pseudogene. The CDR3 extends over 13 amino acids.

The V and J genes are TRBV19 and TRBJ1-3, with D perhaps TRBD1 (5 bases). The CDR3 has 15 amino acids. Germline lookup yields CDR1 LNHDA and CDR2 SQIVND (reference sequence). V was trimmed by 5 bases and J by 1 base, leaving 12 bases between them. The CDR3 sequence: CASSAAGKSGNTIYF. The CDR3 coding sequence is TGTGCCAGTAGTGCCGCAGGGAAATCTGGAAACACCATATATTTT.

The chain uses TRBV5-6 and TRBJ1-5; D is ambiguous. The V gene's germline CDR1 is SGHDT and CDR2 YYEEEE. CDR3 length: 13 residues. V was pared by 4 bases and J by 4 bases, with 9 bases between. CDR3 protein: CASSRRENQPQHF. CDR3 bases: TGTGCCAGCAGCCGCCGGGAGAATCAGCCCCAGCATTTT.

The chain joins TRBV5-1 to TRBJ1-4; D is unclear. CDR3 size: 14 residues. Germline CDR1 SGHRS, CDR2 YFSETQ. Trimming pared 0 bases from V and 3 bases from J, leaving 6 bases between. The DNA of the CDR3 is TGCGCCAGCAGCTTGGAACGGGCTAATGAAAAACTGTTTTTT. Residues: CASSLERANEKLFF. Together with reference TRBV5-1 and TRBJ1-4, the CDR3 gives the full variable domain: KAGVTQTPRYLIKTRGQQVTLSCSPISGHRSVSWYQQTPGQGLQFLFEYFSETQRNKGNFPGRFSGRQFSNSRSEMNVSTLELGDSALYLCASSLERANEKLFFGSGTQLSVL.

J is TRBJ2-2 and V is TRBV4-1; no definite D call. V shed 3 bases and J shed 0 bases, with 8 bases lying between them. CDR3 size: 15 residues. Germline assignment: CDR1 MGHRA and CDR2 YSYEKL. The DNA for the CDR3 is TGCGCCAGCAGCCAGGAGCAGCCGAACACCGGGGAGCTGTTTTTT. This translates into CASSQEQPNTGELFF.

The chain has TRBV18 and TRBJ2-5; tentative D call: TRBD2 (5 bases). Germline V gene lookup returns CDR1 KGHSH and CDR2 LQKENI. This CDR3 region has 13 residues. The germline V and J ends were trimmed by 3 bases and 2 bases, with 7 bases remaining between them. CDR3 sequence (DNA): TGTGCCAGCTCACCCGGGGTACAAGAGACCCAGTACTTC. This gives the protein CASSPGVQETQYF.

The V and J genes are TRBV3-1 (or the pseudogene TRBV3-2) and TRBJ2-5, with D perhaps TRBD1 (6 bases). Trimming took off 5 bases at V and 5 bases at J, with 18 bases between the two ends. The V gene's germline CDR1 is LGHDT and CDR2 YNNKEL (reference sequence). The length of the CDR3 is 15 residues. CDR3 coding DNA: TGTGCCAGCAGCTTCGACCCCAGGGGCAGTGAGACCCAGTACTTC. Translation: CASSFDPRGSETQYF.

DNA for the CDR3: TGTGCCAGCAGCGTAGCAGGGGGTTCAGAGACCCAGTACTTC. Encoded protein: CASSVAGGSETQYF. This chain links TRBV9 with TRBJ2-5, with 7 bases aligning to TRBD1. Germline V gene lookup returns CDR1 SGDLS and CDR2 YYNGEE. CDR3 size: 14 residues. V lost 0 bases, J lost 4 bases, and 3 bases stayed unmatched.

The CDR3 spells CASSLNGGTEAFF. The CDR3 coding sequence is TGCGCCAGCAGTCTCAACGGGGGCACTGAAGCTTTCTTT. The chain employs TRBV10-2 and TRBJ1-1; a weak D match, TRBD1 (5 bases). Trimming cost V 5 bases and J 4 bases, with 11 bases left between them. This CDR3 has 13 residues. CDR1 WSHSY and CDR2 SAAADI come from the germline V gene.

The gene calls are TRBV7-8 and TRBJ2-5; 10 bases map to TRBD1. Germline CDR1 is SGHVS and CDR2 is FQNEAQ. CDR3 length equals 15 residues. Trimming cost V 5 bases and J 5 bases; bases outside gene matches: 8. DNA of the CDR3: TGTGCCAGCAGCACGATGGACAGGGGGGGTGAGACCCAGTACTTC. Translated, it gives CASSTMDRGGETQYF.

The V gene is TRBV9, the J gene TRBJ2-5, with D possibly TRBD1 on 6 matching bases. The V gene's germline CDR1 is SGDLS and CDR2 YYNGEE. This CDR3 spans 17 amino acids. V was pared by 1 base and J by 1 base, with 17 bases between. CDR3 protein: CASSVLPGTHTQETQYF. CDR3 nucleotide sequence: TGTGCCAGCAGCGTACTTCCCGGGACACACACCCAAGAGACCCAGTACTTC.

The chain combines TRBV3-1 (or the pseudogene TRBV3-2) with TRBJ1-2; D uncertain. Germline V lookup: CDR1 LGHDT, CDR2 YNNKEL (reference sequence). V was trimmed by 1 base and J by 5 bases, leaving 14 bases between them. CDR3 length equals 15 residues. The CDR3 bases are TGTGCCAGCAGCCAAGCGTCTCAGGTCCAGTATGGCTACACCTTC. Amino acid sequence: CASSQASQVQYGYTF.

This chain joins TRBV11-3 and TRBJ2-3, with TRBD1 matching over 8 bases. This CDR3 contains 17 residues. CDR1 is SGHNT, CDR2 YENEEA, per germline. Trimming took 5 bases from V and 4 from J; bases not matched to a gene: 14. The DNA of the CDR3 is TGTGCCAGCAGCCCAGGGGGCGCAGGGGCAGGCGCAGATACGCAGTATTTT. Translating gives CASSPGGAGAGADTQYF.

The chain links TRBV6-5 to TRBJ1-2, with 9 bases lining up with TRBD1. V lost 10 bases to trimming and J lost 7 bases; unmatched junction nucleotides: 10. The length of the CDR3 is 13 residues. CDR1 MNHEY and CDR2 SVGAGI come from the germline V gene. CDR3 amino acids: CATHRGRSAGYTF. CDR3 DNA: TGTGCCACCCACAGGGGGCGCTCCGCTGGCTACACCTTC.

This clone was picked up one time. The rearrangement links TRBV2 to TRBJ1-2, with D perhaps TRBD1 (5 bases). Looked up from germline, CDR1 is SNHLY and CDR2 is FYNNEI. This CDR3 comprises 15 residues. V was pared by 8 bases and J by 6 bases, with 22 bases between. The CDR3 sequence is CASGGVVQARDGYTF. CDR3 DNA: TGTGCCAGCGGGGGGGTGGTGCAGGCCCGGGATGGCTACACCTTC.

This clone was found once. This chain connects TRBV6-6 to TRBJ2-2, with a weak D call TRBD1 (5 bases). Germline loops: CDR1 MNHNY, CDR2 SVGAGI (reference sequence). Trimming stripped 6 bases from V and 5 bases from J, with 10 bases between. This CDR3 region has 13 residues. CDR3 sequence: CASRSTGTGELFF. CDR3 nucleotides: TGTGCCAGCAGATCCACAGGAACCGGGGAGCTGTTTTTT.

This clone has only a few counts. V usage is TRBV4-2 and J usage is TRBJ1-2, with 11 bases identical to TRBD1. From germline, CDR1 is LGHNA and CDR2 YNFKEQ. V gave up 1 base and J gave up 7 bases; unmatched junction bases: 2. This CDR3 is built from 14 residues. This CDR3 is CASSQGDRGGGYTF. The CDR3 DNA reads TGTGCCAGCAGCCAAGGGGACAGGGGGGGTGGCTACACCTTC.

The rearrangement uses TRBV29-1 and TRBJ2-7, with D perhaps TRBD2 (5 bases). Trimming pared 4 bases from V and 6 bases from J, leaving 13 bases between. CDR1 and CDR2 from the germline V gene are SQVTM and ANQGSEA. The CDR3 runs 12 residues. CDR3 loop: CSVALALGEQYF. Here the CDR3 DNA reads TGCAGCGTTGCCCTAGCTTTGGGCGAGCAGTACTTC.

The chain employs TRBV15 and TRBJ1-3; tentative D call: TRBD1 (5 bases). Germline V gene data show CDR1 as LNHNV and CDR2 as YYDKDF (reference sequence). The CDR3 runs 17 residues. Trimming took 5 bases from V and 0 from J, leaving 17 bases between them. The CDR3 here is CATSPRRQTDSGNTIYF. DNA of the CDR3: TGTGCCACCAGCCCCCGACGCCAGACAGACTCTGGAAACACCATATATTTT.

The genes are TRBV7-2 and TRBJ1-2; D is undetermined. The ends were cut back, 5 bases at V and 5 bases at J, with 6 bases in the middle. The CDR3 extends over 11 amino acids. CDR1 and CDR2 from the germline V gene are SGHTA and FQGNSA. CDR3: CASSRGYGYTF. For the CDR3, the DNA is TGTGCCAGCAGCCGCGGGTATGGCTACACCTTC.

The chain uses TRBV9 and TRBJ1-1; D is unclear. The germline V gene has CDR1 SGDLS and CDR2 YYNGEE. The germline V and J ends were trimmed by 4 bases and 1 base, with 8 bases remaining between them. The CDR3 runs 13 residues. Here the CDR3 reads CASSKSPNTEAFF. The CDR3 coding sequence is TGTGCCAGCAGCAAAAGCCCGAACACTGAAGCTTTCTTT.

This clone was recorded only once. This chain uses TRBV3-1 (or the pseudogene TRBV3-2) with TRBJ2-1; 8 bases align to TRBD2. J gave up 10 bases and V 0 bases, and 8 bases lay outside the gene matches. The CDR3 has 15 residues. Germline V CDR1 and CDR2: LGHDT, YNNKEL (reference sequence). CDR3 protein: CASSQEREGLREQFF. The DNA of the CDR3 is TGTGCCAGCAGCCAAGAACGGGAGGGCCTACGAGAGCAGTTCTTC.

The chain is built from TRBV27 and TRBJ1-5, with TRBD1 identical over 8 bases. J gave up 6 bases and V 6 bases, and 7 bases lay outside the gene matches. Germline CDR1 MNHEY, CDR2 SMNVEV (reference sequence). CDR3 length: 14 amino acids. CDR3 coding DNA: TGTGCCAGCAGGGGCGCAGGGGGCAGTCAGCCCCAGCATTTT. It is translated as CASRGAGGSQPQHF.

The V and J genes are TRBV5-4 and TRBJ2-1; 7 bases line up with TRBD2. V was clipped by 2 bases and J by 4 bases; unmatched bases: 9. CDR1 SGHNT and CDR2 YYREEE come from the germline V gene (reference sequence). The CDR3 runs 16 residues. CDR3 bases: TGTGCCAGCAGCTTAACGGGGGGATCTCTTTACAATGAGCAGTTCTTC. Translated: CASSLTGGSLYNEQFF.

This clone was counted once. The chain recombines TRBV30 with TRBJ2-1; TRBD2 matches at 7 bases. Trimming at V came to 6 bases and at J to 0 bases, leaving 5 bases not matched to a gene. This CDR3 region has 14 residues. CDR1 is GTSNPN and CDR2 is SVGIG in the germline V gene (reference sequence). CDR3: CACSRENSYNEQFF. For the CDR3, the DNA is TGTGCCTGCTCGCGGGAGAACTCCTACAATGAGCAGTTCTTC.

With regard to this clone: Other DNA sequences in this specimen translate into the identical CDR3. The gene calls are TRBV9 and TRBJ1-6; D ambiguous. Trimming pared 4 bases from V and 0 bases from J, leaving 8 bases between. The CDR3 spans 15 residues. Germline assignment: CDR1 SGDLS and CDR2 YYNGEE. The CDR3 protein is CASSPPGSYNSPLHF. The CDR3 DNA sequence: TGTGCCAGCAGCCCCCCAGGCTCCTATAATTCACCCCTCCACTTT.

This sequence joins TRBV12-2 and TRBJ1-2. TRBV12-2 is tagged as a pseudogene. This CDR3 is 11 amino acids long. The CDR3 bases are TGTGCAAGTCGCTTCGGGGGAGGCTACACCTTC. Translation: CASRFGGGYTF.

The chain employs TRBV5-1 and TRBJ1-1; D remains ambiguous. V was pared by 4 bases and J by 3 bases, with 13 bases between. CDR1 is SGHRS, CDR2 YFSETQ, per germline. This CDR3 has 14 residues. CDR3 protein: CASSQSTGYTEAFF. The CDR3 DNA reads as TGCGCCAGCAGCCAATCGACGGGTTACACTGAAGCTTTCTTT.

The chain is built from TRBV10-3 and TRBJ1-5; possible D gene TRBD1, 6 bases. The CDR3 contains 13 residues. Germline CDR1 and CDR2: ENHRY and SYGVKD. V lost 8 bases, J lost 7 bases, and 15 bases lay in between. CDR3 DNA sequence: TGTGCCATCGGAGGGGGGGCTGGCCAGCCCCAGCATTTT. Its translation: CAIGGGAGQPQHF.